In its sample, the clone carrying this T cell receptor beta chain was seen many times. The sample originates from a study of tumor-infiltrating lymphocytes in oesophageal squamous cell carcinoma. TCRdb independently ran MiXCR on the PCR reads; one entry per CDR3 protein. The sample lists about 21,000 distinct CDR3 sequences, 36% seen once, with 9.5% to 13% in the top ten. The CDR3 is 14 amino acids. Unmatched junction bases numbered 6, after V lost 4 bases and J lost 3 bases. Germline V gene lookup returns CDR1 MDHEN and CDR2 SYDVKM. The sample consisted of esophageal tumor tissue. The rearrangement joins TRBV28 to TRBJ2-7; 7 nucleotides align to TRBD2. The receptor was isolated from a male donor with esophageal squamous cell carcinoma. CDR3 sequence: CASSSPGLLYEQYF. In nucleotides, the CDR3 is TGTGCCAGCAGTTCTCCGGGACTACTCTACGAGCAGTACTTC.